These T cell receptor beta chains were read from a single sample in a study of shared clonotypes between healthy human individuals. Some clones are missing from TCRdb's copy, which holds only in-frame ones; the method was immunoSEQ multiplex PCR. Altogether approximately 2,200,000 clones are present, 93% being singletons, with the ten largest covering roughly 1.8%. Specimen: naive CD8+ T cells from PBMCs. The source of these receptors is a man aged 18 to 30 in good health. Some clones in this sample may be carry-over from other donors' samples. CDR3s include the opening cysteine and the closing phenylalanine or tryptophan. The D gene is left open where the match is weak. Clone size, where shown, is once, few, many, or a class for clones that have expanded.

CDR3 DNA: TGTGCCAGCACCCGGATACACCAGGGGGTAGAAGCTTTCTTT
CDR3 protein: CASTRIHQGVEAFF
CDR3 length: 14
V gene: TRBV2
clone size: once
J gene: TRBJ1-1
D gene: TRBD1

CDR3 DNA: TGTGCCAGCAGTGAATCTCAGATATCGAACACAGATACGCAGTATTTT
CDR3 protein: CASSESQISNTDTQYF
CDR3 length: 16
V gene: TRBV25-1
clone size: once
J gene: TRBJ2-3
D gene: .

CDR3 DNA: TGTGCCAGCAGCTTAGGGGTCGGGGAGCTGTTTTTT
CDR3 protein: CASSLGVGELFF
CDR3 length: 12
V gene: TRBV7-9
clone size: .
J gene: TRBJ2-2
D gene: .

CDR3 DNA: TGTGCCTGGAAGGCGACAGATAGCAATCAGCCCCAGCATTTT
CDR3 protein: CAWKATDSNQPQHF
CDR3 length: 14
V gene: TRBV30
clone size: .
J gene: TRBJ1-5
D gene: .

CDR3 DNA: TGTGCCAGCAGCCGCCCTAGCATGGAGCAGTTCTTC
CDR3 protein: CASSRPSMEQFF
CDR3 length: 12
V gene: TRBV11-2
clone size: .
J gene: TRBJ2-1
D gene: .

CDR3 DNA: TGCGCCAGCAGCTTGGTTGGGCTAGCGGGAGGCAATGAGCAGTTCTTC
CDR3 protein: CASSLVGLAGGNEQFF
CDR3 length: 16
V gene: TRBV5-1
clone size: .
J gene: TRBJ2-1
D gene: TRBD2

CDR3 DNA: TGTGCCTGGAGCGTAATCCGGGACAGCGGCTACACCTTC
CDR3 protein: CAWSVIRDSGYTF
CDR3 length: 13
V gene: TRBV30
clone size: .
J gene: TRBJ1-2
D gene: TRBD1

CDR3 DNA: TGTGCCAGCAGCCCGGGACGTGAAGCTTTCTTT
CDR3 protein: CASSPGREAFF
CDR3 length: 11
V gene: TRBV2
clone size: .
J gene: TRBJ1-1
D gene: .

CDR3 DNA: TGTGCCAGCAGCCTCGCAGGGGCGGCCCAGCATTTT
CDR3 protein: CASSLAGAAQHF
CDR3 length: 12
V gene: TRBV13
clone size: .
J gene: TRBJ1-5
D gene: .

CDR3 DNA: TGTGCCAGCACGGCATGGGGGGCAATCACTGAAGCTTTCTTT
CDR3 protein: CASTAWGAITEAFF
CDR3 length: 14
V gene: TRBV7-9
clone size: .
J gene: TRBJ1-1
D gene: .

CDR3 DNA: TGTGCCAGCAGTTATACCGGGACGGTGACCTATGGCTACACCTTC
CDR3 protein: CASSYTGTVTYGYTF
CDR3 length: 15
V gene: TRBV27
clone size: .
J gene: TRBJ1-2
D gene: .

CDR3 DNA: TGTGCCATCAGGGATCCGGACAGTGCCTACGAGCAGTACTTC
CDR3 protein: CAIRDPDSAYEQYF
CDR3 length: 14
V gene: TRBV10-3
clone size: .
J gene: TRBJ2-7
D gene: .

CDR3 DNA: TGTGCCAGCATCCGGGACATAGCCCCCTCCTTC
CDR3 protein: CASIRDIAPSF
CDR3 length: 11
V gene: TRBV21-1
clone size: .
J gene: TRBJ1-2
D gene: .

CDR3 DNA: TGTGCCAGCAGTGAAGCCCGGGAGCGGAACACTGAAGCTTTCTTT
CDR3 protein: CASSEARERNTEAFF
CDR3 length: 15
V gene: TRBV2
clone size: .
J gene: TRBJ1-1
D gene: .

CDR3 DNA: TGTGCCAGCAGTTACTCCGGGACAGGTCGCTATGGCTACACCTTC
CDR3 protein: CASSYSGTGRYGYTF
CDR3 length: 15
V gene: TRBV6-5
clone size: .
J gene: TRBJ1-2
D gene: TRBD1

CDR3 DNA: TGTGCCATCAGTGAGTTTTTAGGGGGCGAGAACTATGGCTACACCTTC
CDR3 protein: CAISEFLGGENYGYTF
CDR3 length: 16
V gene: TRBV10-3
clone size: .
J gene: TRBJ1-2
D gene: TRBD1

CDR3 DNA: TGTGCCAGCACCCCTCGAGGGACGGGGCAGCCCCAGCATTTT
CDR3 protein: CASTPRGTGQPQHF
CDR3 length: 14
V gene: TRBV27
clone size: .
J gene: TRBJ1-5
D gene: .

CDR3 DNA: TGTGCCAGCAGTGATGCGACTAGCGGACCTTTCTACAATGAGCAGTTCTTC
CDR3 protein: CASSDATSGPFYNEQFF
CDR3 length: 17
V gene: TRBV6-1
clone size: .
J gene: TRBJ2-1
D gene: TRBD2

CDR3 DNA: TGTGCCAGCAGTTATGGAATGACCTACGAGCAGTACTTC
CDR3 protein: CASSYGMTYEQYF
CDR3 length: 13
V gene: TRBV27
clone size: .
J gene: TRBJ2-7
D gene: .

CDR3 DNA: TGTGCCAGCAGTGACGGGAACAACGGGGAGCTGTTTTTT
CDR3 protein: CASSDGNNGELFF
CDR3 length: 13
V gene: TRBV25-1
clone size: .
J gene: TRBJ2-2
D gene: .

CDR3 DNA: TGTGCCAGCAGCCCCGGGATCGAGGCCAAAAAACTGTTTTTT
CDR3 protein: CASSPGIEAKKLFF
CDR3 length: 14
V gene: TRBV5-6
clone size: once
J gene: TRBJ1-4
D gene: .

CDR3 DNA: TGCGCCAGCAACTCGGGGTCTGGGACAGGGGCCACTGAAGCTTTCTTT
CDR3 protein: CASNSGSGTGATEAFF
CDR3 length: 16
V gene: TRBV4-1
clone size: .
J gene: TRBJ1-1
D gene: TRBD1

CDR3 DNA: TGTGCCAGCGCCCACAATCAGGGCTACAATGAGCAGTTCTTC
CDR3 protein: CASAHNQGYNEQFF
CDR3 length: 14
V gene: TRBV27
clone size: .
J gene: TRBJ2-1
D gene: .

CDR3 DNA: TGTGCCAGCAGCTTAATTAGCGGTACTTCCTACGAGCAGTACTTC
CDR3 protein: CASSLISGTSYEQYF
CDR3 length: 15
V gene: TRBV7-9
clone size: .
J gene: TRBJ2-7
D gene: .

CDR3 DNA: TGTGCCAGCAGCCAAGATAACAGGGTTAGCTCCTACAATGAGCAGTTCTTC
CDR3 protein: CASSQDNRVSSYNEQFF
CDR3 length: 17
V gene: TRBV14
clone size: .
J gene: TRBJ2-1
D gene: .

CDR3 DNA: TGTGCCAGCAGCTCGTCAGGGGAATATAGAGGGGAGACCCAGTACTTC
CDR3 protein: CASSSSGEYRGETQYF
CDR3 length: 16
V gene: TRBV5-6
clone size: .
J gene: TRBJ2-5
D gene: .

CDR3 DNA: TGTGCCAGCAGCGCATACCCCGGGACAGGGACGGCCTACGAGCAGTACTTC
CDR3 protein: CASSAYPGTGTAYEQYF
CDR3 length: 17
V gene: TRBV9
clone size: .
J gene: TRBJ2-7
D gene: TRBD1

CDR3 DNA: TGTGCCAGCAGCTGGGGGACGGACCAAGAGACCCAGTACTTC
CDR3 protein: CASSWGTDQETQYF
CDR3 length: 14
V gene: TRBV5-8
clone size: .
J gene: TRBJ2-5
D gene: .

CDR3 DNA: TGTGCCAGCAGTTTATCTTGGGGCCAAAACGGGCGACCCCAGCATTTT
CDR3 protein: CASSLSWGQNGRPQHF
CDR3 length: 16
V gene: TRBV28
clone size: .
J gene: TRBJ1-5
D gene: .

CDR3 DNA: TGTGCCAGCGGGGGGACTAGCGGGGAAGACTCCTACGAGCAGTACTTC
CDR3 protein: CASGGTSGEDSYEQYF
CDR3 length: 16
V gene: TRBV2
clone size: .
J gene: TRBJ2-7
D gene: TRBD2

CDR3 DNA: TGTGCCAGCAGTTTAGGAATGGACCCCTTCGAGCAGTACTTC
CDR3 protein: CASSLGMDPFEQYF
CDR3 length: 14
V gene: TRBV27
clone size: .
J gene: TRBJ2-7
D gene: .

CDR3 DNA: TGTGCCAGCAGTGAAGACAGACTGTACGAGCAGTACTTC
CDR3 protein: CASSEDRLYEQYF
CDR3 length: 13
V gene: TRBV6-1
clone size: .
J gene: TRBJ2-7
D gene: .

CDR3 DNA: TGTGCCAGCAGTGGGCCAGCACATACCCCCTACGAGCAGTACTTC
CDR3 protein: CASSGPAHTPYEQYF
CDR3 length: 15
V gene: TRBV2
clone size: .
J gene: TRBJ2-7
D gene: .

CDR3 DNA: TGCGCCAGCAGCTTGGCTGGTAGCGGAAATTACAATGAGCAGTTCTTC
CDR3 protein: CASSLAGSGNYNEQFF
CDR3 length: 16
V gene: TRBV5-1
clone size: .
J gene: TRBJ2-1
D gene: .

CDR3 DNA: TGTGCCAGCAGCTTAGTCCAGGGTGAGCAGTTCTTC
CDR3 protein: CASSLVQGEQFF
CDR3 length: 12
V gene: TRBV7-9
clone size: .
J gene: TRBJ2-1
D gene: .

CDR3 DNA: TGTGCCAGCAGCCTCCCGACAGGGGAGGGCGGTGGCTACACCTTC
CDR3 protein: CASSLPTGEGGGYTF
CDR3 length: 15
V gene: TRBV11-2
clone size: .
J gene: TRBJ1-2
D gene: TRBD1

CDR3 DNA: TGTGCCACCAGCACCCGGGACGGAGCCTCCTACGAGCAGTACTTC
CDR3 protein: CATSTRDGASYEQYF
CDR3 length: 15
V gene: TRBV15
clone size: .
J gene: TRBJ2-7
D gene: .

CDR3 DNA: TGCGCCAGCAGCCAAGGCATGACAGAGAACACCGGGGAGCTGTTTTTT
CDR3 protein: CASSQGMTENTGELFF
CDR3 length: 16
V gene: TRBV4-3
clone size: .
J gene: TRBJ2-2
D gene: .

CDR3 DNA: TGCGCCAGCAGCCAAGATGGGGAGACGTGGGGATACGAGCAGTACTTC
CDR3 protein: CASSQDGETWGYEQYF
CDR3 length: 16
V gene: TRBV4-1
clone size: .
J gene: TRBJ2-7
D gene: .

CDR3 DNA: TGTGCCAGCAGCTTCCCAGATTATGGCTACACCTTC
CDR3 protein: CASSFPDYGYTF
CDR3 length: 12
V gene: TRBV5-5
clone size: .
J gene: TRBJ1-2
D gene: .

CDR3 DNA: TGTGCCAGCAGTCCCCCCGGACAGGGCCAAGAGACCCAGTACTTC
CDR3 protein: CASSPPGQGQETQYF
CDR3 length: 15
V gene: TRBV28
clone size: .
J gene: TRBJ2-5
D gene: TRBD1

CDR3 DNA: TGTGCCAGCGGTACTACTCAGGGGTGCACTGAAGCTTTCTTT
CDR3 protein: CASGTTQGCTEAFF
CDR3 length: 14
V gene: TRBV25-1
clone size: .
J gene: TRBJ1-1
D gene: .

CDR3 DNA: TGCGCCAGCAGCCGGAACCGGGACAGGAACTTGCTAGCCAAAAACATTCAGTACTTC
CDR3 protein: CASSRNRDRNLLAKNIQYF
CDR3 length: 19
V gene: TRBV23-1
clone size: .
J gene: TRBJ2-4
D gene: TRBD1

CDR3 DNA: TGTGCCAGCAGCGCCGGGGACTCTGGAAACACCATATATTTT
CDR3 protein: CASSAGDSGNTIYF
CDR3 length: 14
V gene: TRBV5-6
clone size: .
J gene: TRBJ1-3
D gene: .

CDR3 DNA: TGTGCCAGCAGCTGGACCGTCGAGAGAGAGACCCAGTACTTC
CDR3 protein: CASSWTVERETQYF
CDR3 length: 14
V gene: TRBV28
clone size: .
J gene: TRBJ2-5
D gene: .

CDR3 DNA: TGTGCCAGCAGCGTGGGACTAGCGGGAGTTAATGAGCAGTTCTTC
CDR3 protein: CASSVGLAGVNEQFF
CDR3 length: 15
V gene: TRBV9
clone size: .
J gene: TRBJ2-1
D gene: TRBD2